A single T cell receptor (beta chain) is shown here with its context. Its antigen is unknown. PCR used 60 Vbeta primers and 13 Jbeta primers. Only in-frame clones appear in the TCRdb table, and some are missing; sequencing was by immunoSEQ multiplex PCR. Among about 69,000 clones listed, approximately 72% were seen once. These data originate in a study of cytomegalovirus exposure and HLA in healthy donors. Study information: From about 179 million T cells, an earlier analysis saw roughly 100 million unique TCR beta sequences.

V was cut by 8 bases and J by 5 bases, with 21 bases left in between. Germline lookup yields CDR1 MNHEY and CDR2 SMNVEV (reference sequence). The CDR3 consists of 15 residues. Study-level findings and limits: Associated with HLA alleles at 0.05 false discovery rate in a later analysis were 17,000 or so TCR beta sequences. There were reportedly fewer N-insertions in an Asian-associated ancestry cluster than the roughly 670-donor mean, in a later analysis. Follow-up analysis later connected one missense variant in DCLRE1C with trimming of TCR beta V- and J-genes.

Input material: PBMCs. V gene TRBV27 combines with J gene TRBJ2-5; TRBD2 is a possible D gene (6 bases). This receptor was taken from a woman under 40 in good health and CMV-seronegative. The CDR3: CASGGTKISRETQYF. The DNA of the CDR3 is TGTGCCAGCGGGGGGACGAAAATCTCAAGGGAGACCCAGTACTTC.